A single sample is the source of the 9 T cell receptor beta chains below, sequenced in a study of a mutant IDH1 vaccine in newly diagnosed glioma (dated by TCRdb to about 2021). No antigen is known for these receptors. The library came from the immunoSEQ multiplex PCR assay. TCRdb retrieved this table from immuneACCESS and kept in-frame rearrangements only. Not all clones are present; in checked studies, unresolved V genes account for under half, and no reason is known for the remainder. This sample holds tens of thousands of clones; roughly 90% were observed only once. The ten largest clones take up 0.5% to 0.7% of the sample. In light of the paper, this sample's time point label describes: week 5, during vaccination. Every vaccine dose consisted of 300 ug of a 20-mer mutant IDH1 peptide in Montanide, administered subcutaneously together with topical imiquimod. Source: PBMCs, taken from a glioma patient whose treatment included an IDH1 peptide vaccine. The receptors originated from a woman aged 45-65 years with glioma.

The rearrangement links TRBV30 to TRBJ2-7, with 9 bases aligning to TRBD2. The V and J ends lost 0 bases and 2 bases, in that order; junction bases with no gene match: 8. Germline V gene lookup returns CDR1 GTSNPN and CDR2 SVGIG (reference sequence). The CDR3 sequence is 16 residues long. The CDR3 protein is CAWSVIFGGRAYEQYF. The DNA for the CDR3 is TGTGCCTGGAGTGTCATTTTCGGCGGGAGGGCCTACGAGCAGTACTTC. The complete variable domain, with remaining parts taken from reference TRBV30 and TRBJ2-7, reads SQTIHQWPATLVQPVGSPLSLECTVEGTSNPNLYWYRQAAGRGLQLLFYSVGIGQISSEVPQNLSASRPQDRQFILSSKKLLLSDSGFYLCAWSVIFGGRAYEQYFGPGTRLTVT.

This rearrangement joins TRBV30 to TRBJ1-6; D remains unclear. CDR3 size: 14 residues. With 4 bases removed from V and 2 bases from J, the gap between germline ends came to 9 bases. Germline loops: CDR1 GTSNPN, CDR2 SVGIG (reference sequence). The CDR3 DNA reads as TGTGCCTGGAAATATAGGCCCTATAATTCACCCCTCCACTTT. It translates to CAWKYRPYNSPLHF.

This clone was picked up one time. This chain connects TRBV19 to TRBJ1-4; 7 nucleotides line up with TRBD1. The CDR3 runs 16 residues. The germline gives CDR1 LNHDA, CDR2 SQIVND (reference sequence). After removal of 0 bases from V and 7 bases from J, the junction contained 8 bases not matched to a gene. CDR3 sequence (DNA): TGTGCCAGTAGTATAGAAGGCAGGGGGTTGCGTGAAAAACTGTTTTTT. Translation gives CASSIEGRGLREKLFF.

The J gene is TRBJ2-1, the V gene TRBV27, with TRBD2 matching over 8 bases. CDR3 size: 16 residues. Germline assignment: CDR1 MNHEY and CDR2 SMNVEV (reference sequence). V lost 2 bases, J lost 7 bases, and 10 bases stayed unmatched. CDR3 in DNA: TGTGCCAGCAGTTTAATAGGGACTAGTCGCCCAAATGAGCAGTTCTTC. Its protein is CASSLIGTSRPNEQFF.

This chain connects TRBV10-3 to TRBJ2-5; possible D gene TRBD2, 5 bases. The J call is uncertain, as TRBJ2-7 better fits the DNA end. CDR1 and CDR2 (germline): ENHRY, SYGVKD. The CDR3 is made up of 13 amino acids. CDR3 loop: CAIRDGRSGEQYF. The CDR3 nucleotides read TGTGCCATCAGAGACGGTAGAAGCGGCGAGCAGTACTTC.

This clone was counted once. The V and J genes are TRBV5-4 and TRBJ1-3, with D hard to call. The CDR3 covers 15 residues. Germline V CDR1 and CDR2: SGHNT, YYREEE (reference sequence). The V gene lost 3 bases and the J gene lost 2 bases, with 12 bases spanning the gap. CDR3 loop: CASSSGGRTGNTIYF. CDR3 DNA sequence: TGTGCCAGCAGCTCTGGAGGGAGAACTGGAAACACCATATATTTT.

This chain uses TRBV10-1 with TRBJ2-5, with 9 bases that match TRBD1. V was pared by 3 bases and J by 1 base, with 9 bases of the junction left unmatched. CDR1 and CDR2 from the germline V gene are WNHNN and SYGVQD (reference sequence). The CDR3 totals 17 residues. The CDR3 DNA reads TGCGCCAGCAGTGATCCGTCCGCGACAGGGGGCCAAGAGACCCAGTACTTC. Translated: CASSDPSATGGQETQYF.

In DNA form, the CDR3 reads TGTGCCAGCAGCTTAGATTGGACAGGTCGAGGGCTGTTTTTT. Its protein is CASSLDWTGRGLFF. The rearrangement links TRBV11-2 to TRBJ2-2; 7 bases align to TRBD1. The junction had 8 bases not matched to a gene; V was cut back by 0 bases and J by 13 bases. Germline CDR1 SGHAT, CDR2 FQNNGV. This CDR3 is built from 14 residues.

This chain links TRBV6-5 with TRBJ2-3, with D possibly matching TRBD2 (7 bases). This CDR3 is built from 15 residues. The V and J ends lost 7 bases and 1 base respectively, with 15 bases between them. Germline values: CDR1 MNHEY, CDR2 SVGAGI. CDR3 loop: CASTRGGAGTDTQYF. CDR3 sequence (DNA): TGTGCCAGCACCAGAGGGGGGGCCGGCACAGATACGCAGTATTTT.